The text below deals with one T cell receptor beta chain. Its antigen is still unknown. The data were taken from a study of cytomegalovirus exposure and HLA in healthy donors. General study points: Rare TCR sequences dominated, though some public TCRs recurred in many donors. A missense variant in DCLRE1C was later tied to TCR beta V- and J-gene trimming.

PCR employed 60 Vbeta and 13 Jbeta primers. Measured with immunoSEQ multiplex PCR; TCRdb has only the in-frame clones, and not every one. Its listing shows roughly 110,000 clones. Germline V gene sequence: CDR1 KGHSH, CDR2 LQKENI. The CDR3 totals 16 residues. Losses at the gene ends were 2 bases for V and 6 bases for J; bases not matched to a gene: 9. The chain carries TRBV18 and TRBJ2-4, with TRBD2 matching over 8 bases. The clonotype comes from a man aged 35 to 55 in good health and CMV-seropositive. The sequencing input was PBMCs. CDR3 DNA: TGTGCCAGCTCACCAAGGCGGGAGGAGTTCGGAAACATTCAGTACTTC. Translating gives CASSPRREEFGNIQYF.